This record covers a single T cell receptor (beta chain). Its antigen is unknown. The sample holds no much larger clone one base away, and base qualities are not on file. CD8 naive samples consisted of CD45RO-negative cells that were positively selected for CCR7, yielding a CD45RA+CCR7+ population without TemRA cells. Healthy HIV-negative adults with no recently reported acute infections or vaccinations were included as donors. Only Caucasian adults living in Nashville, Tennessee, USA were represented among the donors. Blood was obtained by leukapheresis, after which PBMCs were separated by Ficoll-Histopaque density gradient centrifugation and cryopreserved in liquid nitrogen vapor phase. Analytical flow cytometry was used to check the purity and quantity of every magnetically sorted T cell population. From each sorted fraction, genomic DNA was isolated and quantified by UV absorbance on a Nanodrop 2000c.

The V end loses 0 bases and the J end loses 5 bases, and a stretch of 8 bases separates them. Based on the germline V gene (reference sequence), the CDR1 and CDR2 sequences are MNHEY and SMNVEV. The CDR3 runs 14 residues from the cysteine to the phenylalanine. The read is trimmed to its CDR3 DNA, 42 bases read in frame from base 1. TCR CDR3 regions were amplified from genomic DNA by multiplex PCR using the deep immunoSEQ assay. Genomic DNA extracted from each cell subset was distributed evenly over all wells of several immunoSEQ 96-well plates, and each plate served as one replicate. For sorted subsets, around 0.2 ug genomic DNA, equal to about 30,000 T cell genomes, was loaded into each replicate PCR. The purified libraries were quantified using a Qubit 3.0 fluorometer, sized with a Bioanalyzer 2100, and then quantified again using the KAPA Library Quantification kit. A separate single-read 150-cycle Illumina NextSeq 550 flow cell was used to sequence each immunoSEQ 96-well plate. The paper's processing steps were these. The immunoSEQ output contained only junctional sequences without quality scores, so filtering could not match that applied to full-length reads. Sequences were annotated with PyIR, a Python wrapper for IgBLAST v1.9, using IMGT germline references to assign V/J genes and CDR3. Reads with weak V/J assignments (E-value above 1e-6), missing CDR3, stop codons, out-of-frame junctions, or ambiguous translated residues were removed. V3J clonotypes were defined as sequences sharing an identical inferred V gene, J gene, and CDR3 amino acid sequence. The percentage overlap between two repertoires was calculated by dividing the number of shared unique clonotypes by the size of the smaller repertoire. RTK rarefaction, the Chao1 estimator, and Recon v2.1 estimates of unobserved clonotypes were used to assess repertoire richness. Generation probabilities for all TCRbeta clonotypes obtained by the gDNA method from a handful of donors were computed using OLGA. TCRdb holds this immuneACCESS table with in-frame rearrangements only. Some clones are missing; in checked studies, unresolved V genes explain under half, and the rest has no known cause. From that table come the V and J calls and clone size; the DNA was used to work out D and trimming. For this sample there are hundreds of thousands of clones; about 92% appear just once. The ten largest clones add up to about 24% of the sample.

These data come from a study of shared clonotypes between healthy human individuals (dated by TCRdb to 2018 to 2020). About the study as a whole: The cohort included a few men and a couple of women between 18 and 49 years of age. Different laboratories and diverse techniques were used to prepare libraries and sequence TCR repertoires, to increase sequencing depth and limit assay-specific biases. To estimate repertoire size and how much clonotype sharing occurs between individuals, the study deeply sequenced the blood TCR repertoires of about 5 healthy adults. For each donor, CD4 naive and CD4 memory were each given three plates, CD8 naive was given two plates, and CD8 memory was given one plate. Per donor, leukapheresis produced somewhere between about 0.9 and 9.5 billion PBMCs.

Broad study findings and their caveats: Larger estimated clonotype richness was generally found for naive subsets than for memory subsets. Clonotypes shared by all four sorted-subset donors showed higher generation probabilities than non-shared clonotypes. Because the study included a small number of donors, the genetic and exposure-history diversity represented was limited. Incomplete sequencing was indicated by rarefaction of sorted-subset datasets, despite the large sequencing depth. Based on pairwise subsampling, the degree of clonotype sharing among donors was expected to be affected by sequencing depth. Across a handful of donors, about 4.5% of naive CD4, more than 3% of naive CD8, 2% to 2.5% of memory CD4, and over 0.35% of memory CD8 clonotypes were shared. Sampling was restricted to blood, and TCR repertoires in tissue are likely to differ from TCR repertoires in blood.

This chain joins TRBV27 to TRBJ2-1, with the D gene uncertain. The sample comprised naive CD8+ T cells sorted from blood. The cell subset or site label on this specimen signifies: CD45RA+CCR7+. This TCR came from a man younger than 40 in good health. The nucleotide sequence is given as TGTGCCAGCAGTTTATCCCCTAGAAACAATGAGCAGTTCTTC. Translated, it gives CASSLSPRNNEQFF.